Below are 19 T cell receptor beta chains sequenced from a single sample in a study of CD8 T cells in Susac syndrome. Random-hexamer reverse transcription was applied to roughly 0.5 to 1 ug RNA. TCRdb independently ran MiXCR on the immunoSEQ multiplex PCR reads; one entry per CDR3 protein. Here the sample spans approximately 200,000 distinct CDR3 sequences, roughly 90% being singletons. Sequenced sample: CD8+ T cells from PBMCs. Receptors were obtained from a human donor with multiple sclerosis.

This chain connects TRBV4-1 to TRBJ2-3; D gene unclear. Germline lookup yields CDR1 MGHRA and CDR2 YSYEKL. There are 14 residues in the CDR3. Trimming removed 0 bases from V and 8 bases from J, with 12 bases in between. CDR3 in DNA: TGCGCCAGCAGCCAAGATTTTGGTGAAGGTACGCAGTATTTT. It encodes CASSQDFGEGTQYF.

This rearrangement joins TRBV20-1 to TRBJ2-2; D is uncertain. V lost 5 bases, J lost 5 bases, and 9 bases lay in between. CDR3 length: 12 residues. The germline CDR1 and CDR2 sequences are DFQATT and SNEGSKA (reference sequence). In DNA form, the CDR3 reads TGCAGTGCTCGCGGTGGGACCGGGGAGCTGTTTTTT. Translation gives CSARGGTGELFF.

The chain is built from TRBV19 and TRBJ1-3; D perhaps matches TRBD1 (5 bases). Germline-derived CDR1 and CDR2 are LNHDA and SQIVND (reference sequence). The germline V and J ends were trimmed by 8 bases and 0 bases, with 11 bases remaining between them. CDR3 length: 14 residues. In DNA, the CDR3 is TGTGCCAGTGGGGACGGGCACTCTGGAAACACCATATATTTT. It codes for CASGDGHSGNTIYF.

The V and J genes are TRBV30 and TRBJ1-1; D is unresolved. V was clipped by 3 bases and J by 3 bases, with 11 bases between them. Germline CDR1 GTSNPN, CDR2 SVGIG (reference sequence). The CDR3 length is 13 residues. This chain's CDR3 is CAWRWGGYTEAFF. The CDR3 DNA reads as TGTGCCTGGAGGTGGGGAGGGTACACTGAAGCTTTCTTT. The complete variable domain, with remaining parts taken from reference TRBV30 and TRBJ1-1, reads SQTIHQWPATLVQPVGSPLSLECTVEGTSNPNLYWYRQAAGRGLQLLFYSVGIGQISSEVPQNLSASRPQDRQFILSSKKLLLSDSGFYLCAWRWGGYTEAFFGQGTRLTVV.

The chain is built from TRBV9 and TRBJ2-7; tentatively, D is TRBD1 (5 bases). The V gene's germline CDR1 is SGDLS and CDR2 YYNGEE. This CDR3 is 15 amino acids long. The V end was cut by 0 bases, the J end by 2 bases, with 12 bases between. CDR3 DNA: TGTGCCAGCAGCGTAGGGTCGCAGGGAACCTACGAGCAGTACTTC. Residues: CASSVGSQGTYEQYF.

This chain uses TRBV18 with TRBJ2-5, with D unresolved. The CDR3 totals 15 residues. Germline V gene data show CDR1 as KGHSH and CDR2 as LQKENI. The V gene lost 2 bases and the J gene lost 5 bases, with 15 bases spanning the gap. Here the CDR3 DNA reads TGTGCCAGCTCACCAAATGAGTGGGAATGGGAGACCCAGTACTTC. Its translation: CASSPNEWEWETQYF.

The CDR3: CASSQGGSGSNTYEQYF. The CDR3 DNA reads TGTGCCAGCAGCCAAGGGGGTAGCGGGAGTAACACCTACGAGCAGTACTTC. This chain uses TRBV4-2 with TRBJ2-7, with TRBD2 identical over 9 bases. The CDR3 loop spans 17 amino acids. Germline loops: CDR1 LGHNA, CDR2 YNFKEQ. After removal of 1 base from V and 2 bases from J, the junction contained 9 bases not matched to a gene.

The chain combines TRBV30 with TRBJ2-1, with D possibly matching TRBD2 (5 bases). CDR1 and CDR2 from the germline V gene are GTSNPN and SVGIG (reference sequence). The CDR3 totals 12 residues. Trimming pared 8 bases from V and 8 bases from J, leaving 16 bases between. CDR3 bases: TGTGCCGCTTCCCGGCGGGCCGATGAGCAGTTCTTC. Translation: CAASRRADEQFF.

The rearrangement links TRBV5-1 to TRBJ1-2; D remains ambiguous. The CDR3 consists of 15 residues. Germline V gives CDR1 SGHRS, CDR2 YFSETQ. V lost 0 bases and J 4 bases, leaving 13 bases between the germline ends. CDR3 in DNA: TGCGCCAGCAGCTTGGACCCTTTCGTGGGCTATGGCTACACCTTC. Translation gives CASSLDPFVGYGYTF.

The CDR3 spells CSVAAEVKSTDTQYF. The DNA of the CDR3 is TGCAGCGTTGCGGCCGAGGTTAAATCCACAGATACGCAGTATTTT. The rearrangement joins TRBV29-1 to TRBJ2-3; D gene uncertain. This CDR3 has 15 residues. V lost 4 bases and J lost 2, with 16 bases in between. In germline, CDR1 is SQVTM, CDR2 ANQGSEA.

The J gene is TRBJ1-2, the V gene TRBV19, with D perhaps TRBD1 (6 bases). The CDR3 is made up of 12 amino acids. With 6 bases removed from V and 8 bases from J, the gap between germline ends came to 13 bases. Germline CDR1 LNHDA, CDR2 SQIVND (reference sequence). CDR3 sequence (DNA): TGTGCCAGTAGATGGGGGGCGGAAGGCTACACCTTC. The encoded protein is CASRWGAEGYTF.

CDR3 sequence reads: CASSLGPGDRRGEQFF. CDR3 DNA: TGTGCCAGCAGCTTAGGACCGGGAGATCGCAGGGGTGAGCAGTTCTTC. V usage is TRBV7-6 and J usage is TRBJ2-1; D might be TRBD1 or TRBD2, each matching 6 bases. Between the trimmed V and J ends, which lost 1 base and 9 bases, there was a span of 19 bases. The CDR3 totals 16 residues. CDR1 is SGHVS and CDR2 is FNYEAQ in the germline V gene. Complete variable domain (other parts from reference TRBV7-6 and TRBJ2-1): GAGVSQSPRYKVTKRGQDVALRCDPISGHVSLYWYRQALGQGPEFLTYFNYEAQQDKSGLPNDRFSAERPEGSISTLTIQRTEQRDSAMYRCASSLGPGDRRGEQFFGPGTRLTVL.

The chain carries TRBV20-1 and TRBJ2-7; D is perhaps TRBD1 (6 bases). Germline V gives CDR1 DFQATT, CDR2 SNEGSKA (reference sequence). The CDR3 covers 13 residues. The V end lost 6 bases, the J end lost 0 bases, and 12 bases lay between the germline ends. This chain's CDR3 is CSASGDNSYEQYF. DNA for the CDR3: TGCAGTGCGTCCGGGGACAACTCCTACGAGCAGTACTTC.

The chain employs TRBV4-3 and TRBJ2-2, with no clear D. The V end was cut by 3 bases, the J end by 7 bases, with 12 bases between. CDR3 size: 14 residues. Germline values: CDR1 LGHNA, CDR2 YSLEER. CDR3 amino acids: CASSQTEAVGELFF. The CDR3 region has the DNA TGCGCCAGCAGCCAGACTGAGGCGGTCGGGGAGCTGTTTTTT.

V gene TRBV6-5 combines with J gene TRBJ2-7, with 7 nucleotides matching TRBD2. CDR3 length equals 15 residues. J was trimmed by 1 base and V by 0 bases; bases with no gene match: 3. CDR1 and CDR2 (germline): MNHEY, SVGAGI. The CDR3 nucleotides read TGTGCCAGCAGTTACTCTCAGGGAGGGTCCTACGAGCAGTACTTC. It codes for CASSYSQGGSYEQYF.

This sequence joins TRBV2 and TRBJ2-1; TRBD2 aligns across 11 bases. The V and J ends lost 7 bases and 7 bases, in that order; junction bases with no gene match: 9. CDR3 length equals 15 residues. CDR1 is SNHLY, CDR2 FYNNEI, per germline. The CDR3 coding sequence is TGTGCCAGCACCGAAGGGTTAGCGGGGGGGAATGAGCAGTTCTTC. Translating it yields CASTEGLAGGNEQFF.

V usage is TRBV7-6 and J usage is TRBJ2-1, with D uncertain. V dropped 4 bases and J dropped 8 bases, with 9 bases sitting between them. CDR1 SGHVS and CDR2 FNYEAQ come from the germline V gene. The CDR3 is made up of 12 amino acids. This CDR3 is CASSSIADEQFF. CDR3 DNA sequence: TGTGCCAGCAGCTCCATCGCGGATGAGCAGTTCTTC.

V usage is TRBV20-1 and J usage is TRBJ1-3; unclear D gene. This CDR3 region has 11 residues. The germline V gene encodes CDR1 DFQATT and CDR2 SNEGSKA (reference sequence). Trimming pared 8 bases from V and 4 bases from J, leaving 9 bases between. CDR3 amino acids: CSTLMGNTIYF. The CDR3, as DNA: TGCAGTACGTTAATGGGAAACACCATATATTTT.

The gene calls are TRBV4-1 and TRBJ2-7, with 7 bases fitting TRBD2. Losses at the gene ends were 0 bases for V and 3 bases for J; bases not matched to a gene: 8. Per germline, CDR1 MGHRA and CDR2 YSYEKL. The CDR3 runs to 16 residues. For the CDR3, the DNA is TGCGCCAGCAGCCAAGATGTAGCGGGCGAGATCTACGAGCAGTACTTC. Translating gives CASSQDVAGEIYEQYF.